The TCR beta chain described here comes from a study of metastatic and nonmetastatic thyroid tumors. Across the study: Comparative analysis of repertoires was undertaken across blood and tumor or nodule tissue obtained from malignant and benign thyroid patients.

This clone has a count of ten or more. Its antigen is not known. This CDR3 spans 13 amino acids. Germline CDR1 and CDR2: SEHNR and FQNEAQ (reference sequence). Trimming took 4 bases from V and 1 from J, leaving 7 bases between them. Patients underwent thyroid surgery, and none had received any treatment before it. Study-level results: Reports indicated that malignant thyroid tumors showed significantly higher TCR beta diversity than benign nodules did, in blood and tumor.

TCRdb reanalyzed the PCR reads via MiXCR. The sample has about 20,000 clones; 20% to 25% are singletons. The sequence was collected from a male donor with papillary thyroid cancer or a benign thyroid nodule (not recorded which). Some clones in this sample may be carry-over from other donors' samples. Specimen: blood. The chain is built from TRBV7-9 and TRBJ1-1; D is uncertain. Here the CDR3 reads CASSSRRNTEAFF. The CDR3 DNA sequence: TGTGCCAGCAGCTCACGGAGGAACACTGAAGCTTTCTTT.